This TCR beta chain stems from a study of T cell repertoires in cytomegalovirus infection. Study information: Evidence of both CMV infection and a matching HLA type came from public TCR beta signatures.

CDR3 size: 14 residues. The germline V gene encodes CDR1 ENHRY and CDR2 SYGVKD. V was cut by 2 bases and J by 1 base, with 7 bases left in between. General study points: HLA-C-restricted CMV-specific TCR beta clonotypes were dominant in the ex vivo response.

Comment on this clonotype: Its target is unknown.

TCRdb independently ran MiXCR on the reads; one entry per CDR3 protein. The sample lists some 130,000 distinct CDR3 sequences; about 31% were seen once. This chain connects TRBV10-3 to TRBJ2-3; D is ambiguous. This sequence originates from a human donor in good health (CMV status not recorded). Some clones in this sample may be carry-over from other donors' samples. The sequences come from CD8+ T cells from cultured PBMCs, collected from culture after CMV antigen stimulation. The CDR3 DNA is TGTGCCATCAGTGAGCGCGACGGCACAGATACGCAGTATTTT. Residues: CAISERDGTDTQYF.